The 10 T cell receptor beta chains below come from one sample, sequenced in a study of cytomegalovirus exposure and HLA in healthy donors. PCR amplification relied on 60 Vbeta primers (plus 13 Jbeta primers). Profiling relied on immunoSEQ multiplex PCR, and the TCRdb table lists in-frame clones only, not all of them. The table has 150,000 to 180,000 clones, 60% to 80% seen once. The sequenced sample consisted of PBMCs. The source is a man younger than 40 in good health and CMV-seropositive.

The chain has TRBV4-1 and TRBJ2-5, with 15 bases that match TRBD2. V was clipped by 1 base and J by 5 bases; unmatched bases: 5. The CDR3 is 17 residues long. Germline-derived CDR1 and CDR2 are MGHRA and YSYEKL. The CDR3 loop is CASSQGTSGRARETQYF. The CDR3 DNA reads as TGCGCCAGCAGCCAAGGGACTAGCGGGAGGGCAAGGGAGACCCAGTACTTC.

This rearrangement joins TRBV28 to TRBJ1-6; D perhaps matches TRBD1 (5 bases). The CDR3 loop spans 15 amino acids. Germline values: CDR1 MDHEN, CDR2 SYDVKM. V was clipped by 5 bases and J by 0 bases, with 8 bases between them. For the CDR3, the DNA is TGTGCCAGCAGTCCAGACAGCTCCTATAATTCACCCCTCCACTTT. Its translation is CASSPDSSYNSPLHF. The full variable domain, completed using reference TRBV28 and TRBJ1-6, is DVKVTQSSRYLVKRTGEKVFLECVQDMDHENMFWYRQDPGLGLRLIYFSYDVKMKEKGDIPEGYSVSREKKERFSLILESASTNQTSMYLCASSPDSSYNSPLHFGNGTRLTVT.

V gene TRBV5-6 combines with J gene TRBJ1-5; D remains ambiguous. V lost 1 base and J 3 bases, leaving 8 bases between the germline ends. The CDR3 runs 14 residues. Germline values: CDR1 SGHDT, CDR2 YYEEEE. The chain's CDR3 is CASSLLRANQPQHF. CDR3 coding DNA: TGTGCCAGCAGCTTGTTGCGGGCCAATCAGCCCCAGCATTTT.

This chain uses TRBV19 with TRBJ2-5, with D maybe TRBD1 (6 bases). V shed 4 bases and J shed 3 bases, with 12 bases lying between them. The CDR3 is 14 amino acids. The V gene's germline CDR1 is LNHDA and CDR2 SQIVND (reference sequence). The CDR3 coding sequence is TGTGCCAGTAGTAACCGGGACAACGAAGAGACCCAGTACTTC. Translating gives CASSNRDNEETQYF.

Regarding this clone: Other nucleotide sequences from this sample produce the same CDR3. The rearrangement joins TRBV25-1 to TRBJ1-3, with 7 nucleotides matching TRBD1. The CDR3 extends over 18 amino acids. After removal of 3 bases from V and 7 bases from J, the junction contained 18 bases not matched to a gene. Germline loops: CDR1 MGHDK, CDR2 SYGVNS. CDR3 sequence reads: CASSDLRWTGDSRNTIYF. In DNA, the CDR3 is TGTGCCAGCAGTGATCTACGGTGGACCGGGGACAGCAGGAACACCATATATTTT.

V and J are TRBV28 and TRBJ2-7, with a tentative D call TRBD1 (6 bases). CDR1 is MDHEN, CDR2 SYDVKM, per germline. The CDR3 consists of 14 residues. V lost 5 bases and J lost 0, with 11 bases in between. The CDR3 region is CASSDGQFSYEQYF. The CDR3 nucleotides read TGTGCCAGCAGTGACGGACAGTTCTCCTACGAGCAGTACTTC.

The V gene is TRBV28, the J gene TRBJ2-7, with 11 positions matching TRBD1. Per the germline V gene, CDR1 is MDHEN and CDR2 is SYDVKM. Trimming took 2 bases from V and 2 from J; bases not matched to a gene: 5. The CDR3 is 16 residues long. The CDR3 bases are TGTGCCAGCAGTTTAACGAGGGACAGGGGGACCTACGAGCAGTACTTC. This codes for CASSLTRDRGTYEQYF.

The V and J genes are TRBV11-2 and TRBJ1-2; TRBD1 might be the D (6 bases). The CDR3 consists of 11 residues. Germline CDR1 reads SGHAT; CDR2 reads FQNNGV. Deletions cut 8 bases from V and 9 bases from J, with 13 bases between. CDR3 region: CASAGVVSYTF. In DNA form, the CDR3 reads TGTGCCAGCGCAGGGGTCGTCAGCTACACCTTC.

This chain connects TRBV11-1 to TRBJ2-7, with a possible D match to TRBD1 (5 bases). Trimming removed 1 base at V and 3 bases at J, with 13 bases between. The CDR3 runs to 15 residues. From germline, CDR1 is SGHAT and CDR2 FQDESV (reference sequence). CDR3: CASSLVSQGNYEQYF. The CDR3 region has the DNA TGTGCCAGCAGCTTAGTTTCTCAGGGCAACTACGAGCAGTACTTC.

The DNA of the CDR3 is TGTGCCAGCACCACTACGGGGGAGGCGGACACCGGGGAGCTGTTTTTT. As protein: CASTTTGEADTGELFF. The rearrangement uses TRBV28 and TRBJ2-2; maybe TRBD2 (6 bases). Trimming took off 7 bases at V and 3 bases at J, with 18 bases between the two ends. This CDR3 comprises 16 residues. Germline loops: CDR1 MDHEN, CDR2 SYDVKM.